These 2 T cell receptor beta chains were all obtained from the same sample, sequenced in a study of Ad26.COV2.S vaccination and SARS-CoV-2 variants. TCRdb's table, derived via immunoSEQ multiplex PCR, lists solely in-frame clones and lacks some. In the table there are 410,000 or so clones, roughly 90% of which are singletons. The sample's treatment: around 19 received Ad26.COV2.S at low or high dose, single or two shots; 5 received placebo; per-sample allocation not given. The study sampled participants on day 63 after the first vaccine or placebo injection. This material consisted of peripheral blood, taken in a trial of Ad26.COV2.S vaccine versus placebo. These receptors came from a person aged 18 to 65 who received the Ad26.COV2.S COVID-19 vaccine or a placebo.

The gene calls are TRBV6-2 or TRBV6-3 and TRBJ2-7, with 7 nucleotides matching TRBD1. Germline loops: CDR1 MNHEY, CDR2 SVGEGT. V lost 6 bases, J lost 2 bases, and 7 bases stayed unmatched. This CDR3 has 14 residues. The CDR3 DNA reads as TGTGCCAGCAGACCTGACAGGGTCCCCTACGAGCAGTACTTC. This codes for CASRPDRVPYEQYF.

Here the CDR3 DNA reads TGTGCCACCGGGGGTCTAGCGGGCACCATGGCAACAGATACGCAGTATTTT. This gives the protein CATGGLAGTMATDTQYF. This chain uses TRBV10-3 with TRBJ2-3; TRBD2 agrees at 8 bases. This CDR3 contains 17 residues. J lost 3 bases, V lost 10 bases, and 18 bases had no gene match. Germline-derived CDR1 and CDR2 are ENHRY and SYGVKD.